These 22 T cell receptor beta chains share one sample of origin, sequenced in a study of T cell repertoires in cytomegalovirus infection. These receptors' targets are unknown. TCRdb analysed the reads with MiXCR anew, one entry per CDR3 protein. The data contain roughly 180,000 distinct CDR3 sequences, roughly a fifth of them seen just once; the ten biggest clones take up about 25%. The sample here was CD8+ T cells from cultured PBMCs, taken from culture after CMV antigen stimulation. All receptors come from a human donor in good health (CMV status not recorded). Some clones in this sample may be carry-over from other donors' samples.

The chain employs TRBV28 and TRBJ2-5; 10 bases map to TRBD2. The CDR3 is 15 amino acids. CDR1 is MDHEN, CDR2 SYDVKM, per germline. With V trimmed by 3 bases and J by 3 bases, 4 bases remained unmatched. CDR3 sequence reads: CASSFLAGGEETQYF. As DNA, the CDR3 is TGTGCCAGCAGTTTCTTAGCGGGGGGAGAAGAGACCCAGTACTTC.

The gene calls are TRBV7-2 and TRBJ1-6, with D possibly matching TRBD1 (5 bases). Looked up from germline, CDR1 is SGHTA and CDR2 is FQGNSA. CDR3 length: 14 residues. Between the trimmed V and J ends, which lost 1 base and 10 bases, there was a span of 11 bases. The CDR3 region has the DNA TGTGCCAGCAGCTTAGGGCAGGGTCGGTCACCCCTCCACTTT. Residues: CASSLGQGRSPLHF.

In this sample, this clonotype turned up a few times. This rearrangement joins TRBV12-3 or TRBV12-4 to TRBJ2-7, with D unclear. This CDR3 comprises 13 residues. V shed 1 base and J shed 5 bases, with 9 bases lying between them. CDR3 protein: CASSLVDIHEQYF. The CDR3 nucleotides read TGTGCCAGCAGTTTAGTGGATATCCACGAGCAGTACTTC.

This clonotype was counted only a few times. This sequence joins TRBV11-2 and TRBJ2-1; D may be TRBD1 or TRBD2 (5 bases each). CDR3 size: 15 residues. CDR1 SGHAT and CDR2 FQNNGV come from the germline V gene. V was cut by 4 bases and J by 7 bases, with 17 bases left in between. The CDR3 reads CASSSQGPPGNEQFF. CDR3 in DNA: TGTGCCAGCAGCTCTCAGGGCCCCCCGGGGAATGAGCAGTTCTTC.

The chain links TRBV19 to TRBJ2-5; the D gene is possibly TRBD1 (6 bases). The V end was cut by 5 bases, the J end by 7 bases, with 17 bases between. This CDR3 has 14 residues. Per the germline V gene, CDR1 is LNHDA and CDR2 is SQIVND (reference sequence). CDR3 region: CASSVPGTPGTQYF. The CDR3 DNA follows: TGTGCCAGTAGTGTCCCCGGGACACCTGGGACCCAGTACTTC.

This chain connects TRBV5-1 to TRBJ2-3; the D is unclear. The germline V gene encodes CDR1 SGHRS and CDR2 YFSETQ. The CDR3 consists of 16 residues. V dropped 6 bases and J dropped 0 bases, with 17 bases sitting between them. In DNA, the CDR3 is TGCGCCAGCACCCAATGGAACACACCGAGCACAGATACGCAGTATTTT. Its protein is CASTQWNTPSTDTQYF.

CDR3 coding DNA: TGTGCCAGCAGTCTTCGGACTGAAGCTTTCTTT. This codes for CASSLRTEAFF. V gene TRBV2 combines with J gene TRBJ1-1; D unclear. Germline V CDR1 and CDR2: SNHLY, FYNNEI. Trimming cost V 5 bases and J 5 bases, with 6 bases left between them. The CDR3 loop spans 11 amino acids.

The chain couples TRBV7-8 to TRBJ2-1; 10 nucleotides agree with TRBD2. The CDR3 sequence is 14 residues long. Germline CDR1 is SGHVS and CDR2 is FQNEAQ. The J segment lost 7 bases and the V segment lost 5 bases, leaving 5 bases of the junction unmatched. CDR3 in amino acids: CASSATSGVNEQFF. CDR3 DNA sequence: TGTGCCAGCAGCGCTACTAGCGGGGTTAATGAGCAGTTCTTC.

This clonotype was found a few times. The chain carries TRBV7-2 and TRBJ2-1; 7 bases line up with TRBD2. With V trimmed by 4 bases and J by 0 bases, 9 bases remained unmatched. The germline V gene has CDR1 SGHTA and CDR2 FQGNSA. The CDR3 runs 17 residues. The CDR3 DNA follows: TGTGCCAGCAGCTCGCGACTAGCCAAGAGCTCCTACAATGAGCAGTTCTTC. As protein: CASSSRLAKSSYNEQFF.

This clonotype turned up a few times. The chain joins TRBV5-6 to TRBJ2-7; 10 bases map to TRBD1. CDR3 size: 18 residues. After removal of 4 bases from V and 4 bases from J, the junction contained 17 bases not matched to a gene. Germline assignment: CDR1 SGHDT and CDR2 YYEEEE. CDR3 in DNA: TGTGCCAGCAGCAAAGGGACAGGGGATTATATCCTAATGTACGAGCAGTACTTC. It translates to CASSKGTGDYILMYEQYF.

The sample holds a few counts of this clonotype. The CDR3 loop is CASSFLTEVSGNTIYF. In nucleotides, the CDR3 is TGTGCCAGCAGCTTCTTGACGGAGGTCTCTGGAAACACCATATATTTT. The chain combines TRBV7-2 with TRBJ1-3; D is undetermined. Trimming pared 3 bases from V and 0 bases from J, leaving 12 bases between. CDR3 length equals 16 residues. CDR1 is SGHTA and CDR2 is FQGNSA in the germline V gene.

This clonotype was seen more than once but under ten times. The chain links TRBV11-2 to TRBJ2-7, with 9 bases that match TRBD1. The ends lost 5 bases at V and 3 bases at J; junction bases unmatched: 8. The germline V gene encodes CDR1 SGHAT and CDR2 FQNNGV. The length of the CDR3 is 15 residues. The chain's CDR3 is CASSLGQGSIYEQYF. The CDR3 bases are TGTGCCAGCAGCCTCGGACAGGGGTCTATCTACGAGCAGTACTTC.

This chain links TRBV12-3 or TRBV12-4 with TRBJ2-1; 10 bases are a match to TRBD2. The CDR3 has 14 residues. J gave up 7 bases and V 7 bases, and 7 bases lay outside the gene matches. The chain's CDR3 is CASNSLAGWNEQFF. CDR3 bases: TGTGCCAGCAATTCACTAGCGGGGTGGAATGAGCAGTTCTTC.

This clonotype was counted a few times. The chain joins TRBV13 to TRBJ2-5; weak D call: TRBD2 (5 bases). Germline CDR1 PRHDT, CDR2 FYEKMQ (reference sequence). This CDR3 contains 15 residues. The germline V and J ends were trimmed by 5 bases and 5 bases, with 18 bases remaining between them. Written as DNA, the CDR3 is TGTGCCAGCAGCGTGGCTAGCCGGGCGGCTGAGACCCAGTACTTC. It is translated as CASSVASRAAETQYF.

V is TRBV28 and J is TRBJ2-7; weak D call: TRBD1 (5 bases). V shed 5 bases and J shed 5 bases, with 19 bases lying between them. CDR3 length: 15 residues. From germline, CDR1 is MDHEN and CDR2 SYDVKM. CDR3 protein: CASSPAHQGFDEQYF. CDR3 coding DNA: TGTGCCAGCAGTCCAGCCCATCAGGGATTTGACGAGCAGTACTTC.

The rearrangement links TRBV6-5 to TRBJ1-3; TRBD1 is a possible D gene (5 bases). The CDR3 spans 17 residues. Germline lookup yields CDR1 MNHEY and CDR2 SVGAGI. Trimming cost V 0 bases and J 0 bases, with 12 bases left between them. CDR3 nucleotides: TGTGCCAGCAGTTACTCGGGGGACCCGAGCTCTGGAAACACCATATATTTT. Its translation is CASSYSGDPSSGNTIYF.

This clonotype was observed a few times. The V call is TRBV7-2, the J call TRBJ2-3, with D perhaps TRBD2 (6 bases). CDR1 is SGHTA and CDR2 is FQGNSA in the germline V gene. V lost 4 bases and J 4 bases, leaving 12 bases between the germline ends. This CDR3 region has 14 residues. This CDR3 is CASSSSVRSDTQYF. In nucleotides, the CDR3 is TGTGCCAGCAGCTCTAGCGTACGGTCAGATACGCAGTATTTT.

This chain connects TRBV12-3 or TRBV12-4 to TRBJ1-4; TRBD1 matches at 7 bases. The CDR3 covers 14 residues. After removal of 6 bases from V and 6 bases from J, the junction contained 7 bases not matched to a gene. The CDR3 reads CASRASDRDEKLFF. CDR3 DNA sequence: TGTGCCAGCAGGGCATCCGACAGGGATGAAAAACTGTTTTTT.

The chain is built from TRBV6-1 and TRBJ2-7; the D call may be TRBD1 or TRBD2 (5 bases each). Trimming removed 5 bases at V and 7 bases at J, with 12 bases between. The CDR3 sequence is 12 residues long. Germline V gives CDR1 MNHNS, CDR2 SASEGT. CDR3 nucleotide sequence: TGTGCCAGCAGTTCAGGGACGCGAGAGCAGTACTTC. Residues: CASSSGTREQYF.

The chain employs TRBV7-9 and TRBJ1-4; 8 bases agree with TRBD1. Germline V lookup: CDR1 SEHNR, CDR2 FQNEAQ (reference sequence). V shed 10 bases and J 7 bases; nucleotides not matched to a gene: 17. The CDR3 sequence is 16 residues long. This CDR3 is CATLPSSGGSGEKLFF. Here the CDR3 DNA reads TGTGCCACCCTGCCGTCATCAGGGGGCAGCGGTGAAAAACTGTTTTTT.

V gene TRBV4-1 combines with J gene TRBJ1-5; 9 bases are a match to TRBD1. The CDR3 runs 15 residues. Trimming at V came to 1 base and at J to 4 bases, leaving 2 bases not matched to a gene. Germline V gene sequence: CDR1 MGHRA, CDR2 YSYEKL. The DNA for the CDR3 is TGCGCCAGCAGCCAAGCGGGACAGGGAAATCAGCCCCAGCATTTT. Translating gives CASSQAGQGNQPQHF.

The chain uses TRBV27 and TRBJ1-2, with TRBD1 identical over 12 bases. V dropped 5 bases and J dropped 7; count of bases not matched to a gene: 5. Germline V lookup: CDR1 MNHEY, CDR2 SMNVEV (reference sequence). There are 14 residues in the CDR3. For the CDR3, the DNA is TGTGCCAGCAGTCGGGACAGGGGGCTCACTGGCTACACCTTC. It codes for CASSRDRGLTGYTF.